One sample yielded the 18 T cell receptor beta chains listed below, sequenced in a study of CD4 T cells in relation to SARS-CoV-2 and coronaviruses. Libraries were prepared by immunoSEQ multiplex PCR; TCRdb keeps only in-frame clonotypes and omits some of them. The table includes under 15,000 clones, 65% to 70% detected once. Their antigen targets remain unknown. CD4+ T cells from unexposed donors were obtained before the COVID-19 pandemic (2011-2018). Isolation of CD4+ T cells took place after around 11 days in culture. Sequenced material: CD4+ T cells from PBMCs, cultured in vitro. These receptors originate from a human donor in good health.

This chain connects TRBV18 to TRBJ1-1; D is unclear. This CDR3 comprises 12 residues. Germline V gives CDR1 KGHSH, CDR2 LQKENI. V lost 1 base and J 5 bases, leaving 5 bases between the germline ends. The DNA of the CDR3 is TGTGCCAGCTCACCACAGGCGACTGAAGCTTTCTTT. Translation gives CASSPQATEAFF.

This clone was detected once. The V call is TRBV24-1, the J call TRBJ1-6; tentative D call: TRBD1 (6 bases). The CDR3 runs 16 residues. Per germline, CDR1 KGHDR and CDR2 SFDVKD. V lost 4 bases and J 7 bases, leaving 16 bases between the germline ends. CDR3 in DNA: TGTGCCACCAGTGACGCACAGGGTACCCAAAATTCACCCCTCCACTTT. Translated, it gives CATSDAQGTQNSPLHF.

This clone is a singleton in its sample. Here the CDR3 reads CASRISADQETQYF. The CDR3 nucleotides are TGTGCCAGCCGTATCTCGGCGGACCAAGAGACCCAGTACTTC. The chain recombines TRBV2 with TRBJ2-5; D gene ambiguous. Trimming removed 8 bases at V and 0 bases at J, with 13 bases between. Per germline, CDR1 SNHLY and CDR2 FYNNEI. The CDR3 covers 14 residues.

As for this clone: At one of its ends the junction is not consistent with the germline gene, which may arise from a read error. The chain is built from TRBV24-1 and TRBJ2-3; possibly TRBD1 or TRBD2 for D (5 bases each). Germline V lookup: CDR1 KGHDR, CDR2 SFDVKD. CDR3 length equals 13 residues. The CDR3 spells CAISGGVPDTQYF. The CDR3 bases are TGTGCCATCAGTGGGGGAGTTCCAGATACGCAGTATTTT.

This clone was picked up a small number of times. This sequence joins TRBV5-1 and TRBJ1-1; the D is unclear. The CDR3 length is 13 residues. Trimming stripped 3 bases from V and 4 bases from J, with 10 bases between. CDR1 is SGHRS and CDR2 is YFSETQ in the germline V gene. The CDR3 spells CASSYTWTTEAFF. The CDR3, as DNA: TGCGCCAGCAGCTATACTTGGACCACTGAAGCTTTCTTT. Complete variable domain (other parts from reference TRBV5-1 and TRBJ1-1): KAGVTQTPRYLIKTRGQQVTLSCSPISGHRSVSWYQQTPGQGLQFLFEYFSETQRNKGNFPGRFSGRQFSNSRSEMNVSTLELGDSALYLCASSYTWTTEAFFGQGTRLTVV.

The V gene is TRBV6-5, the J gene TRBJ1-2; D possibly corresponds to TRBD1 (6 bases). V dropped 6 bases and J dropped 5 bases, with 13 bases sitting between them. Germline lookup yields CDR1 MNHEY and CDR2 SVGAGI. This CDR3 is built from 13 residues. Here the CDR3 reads CASSEGTFYGYTF. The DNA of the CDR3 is TGTGCCAGCAGCGAGGGGACATTTTATGGCTACACCTTC.

The CDR3 reads CASTSGTYGYTF. Here the CDR3 DNA reads TGTGCCAGCACCTCCGGGACCTATGGCTACACCTTC. The V gene is TRBV6-5, the J gene TRBJ1-2; tentative D call: TRBD1 (5 bases). Germline V gene sequence: CDR1 MNHEY, CDR2 SVGAGI. The V and J ends lost 7 bases and 4 bases respectively, with 10 bases between them. This CDR3 has 12 residues.

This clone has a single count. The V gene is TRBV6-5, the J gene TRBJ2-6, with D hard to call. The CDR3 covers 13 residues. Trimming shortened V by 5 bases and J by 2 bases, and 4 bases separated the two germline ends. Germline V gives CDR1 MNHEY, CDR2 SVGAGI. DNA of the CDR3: TGTGCCAGCAGTAGACCTGGGGCCAACGTCCTGACTTTC. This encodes CASSRPGANVLTF.

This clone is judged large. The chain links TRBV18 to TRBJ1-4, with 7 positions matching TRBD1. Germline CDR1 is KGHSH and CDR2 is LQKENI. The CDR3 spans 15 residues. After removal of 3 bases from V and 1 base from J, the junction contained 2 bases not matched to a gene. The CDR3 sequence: CASSPRQGTNEKLFF. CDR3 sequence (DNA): TGTGCCAGCTCACCGCGACAGGGAACTAATGAAAAACTGTTTTTT.

The CDR3 DNA sequence: TGTGCCTGGAGTGAACTCGGGAATTCACCCCTCCACTTT. This encodes CAWSELGNSPLHF. This chain uses TRBV30 with TRBJ1-6; unclear D gene. The V and J ends lost 1 base and 7 bases respectively, with 8 bases between them. This CDR3 has 13 amino acids. The germline V gene encodes CDR1 GTSNPN and CDR2 SVGIG (reference sequence).

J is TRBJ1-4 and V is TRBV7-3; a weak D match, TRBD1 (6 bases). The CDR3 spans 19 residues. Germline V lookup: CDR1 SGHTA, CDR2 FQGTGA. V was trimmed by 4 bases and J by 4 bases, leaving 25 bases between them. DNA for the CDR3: TGTGCCAGCAGCTCCTTTCACAGGACAGTAGTTTTGGTTAATGAAAAACTGTTTTTT. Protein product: CASSSFHRTVVLVNEKLFF.

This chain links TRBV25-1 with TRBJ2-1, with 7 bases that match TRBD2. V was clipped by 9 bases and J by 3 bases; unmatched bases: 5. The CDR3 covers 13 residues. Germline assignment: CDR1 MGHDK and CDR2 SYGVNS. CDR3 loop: CASTGGVYNEQFF. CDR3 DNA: TGTGCCAGTACGGGAGGTGTCTACAATGAGCAGTTCTTC.

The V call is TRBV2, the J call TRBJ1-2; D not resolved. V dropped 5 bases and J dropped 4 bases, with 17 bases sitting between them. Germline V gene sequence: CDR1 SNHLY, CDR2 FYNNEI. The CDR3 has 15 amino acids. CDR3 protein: CASSKRAAATYGYTF. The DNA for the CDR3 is TGTGCCAGCAGTAAAAGGGCGGCAGCGACCTATGGCTACACCTTC.

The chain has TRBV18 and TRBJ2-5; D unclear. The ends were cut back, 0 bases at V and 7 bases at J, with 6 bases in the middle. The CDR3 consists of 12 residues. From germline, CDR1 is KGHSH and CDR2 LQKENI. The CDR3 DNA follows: TGTGCCAGCTCACCACCTGTGGGGACCCAGTACTTC. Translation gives CASSPPVGTQYF.

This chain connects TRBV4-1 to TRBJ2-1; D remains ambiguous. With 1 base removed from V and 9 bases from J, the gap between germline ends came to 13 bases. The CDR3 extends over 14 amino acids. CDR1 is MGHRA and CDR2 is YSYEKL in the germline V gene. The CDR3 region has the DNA TGCGCCAGCAGCCAAGGACTTAGGAATGGTGAGCAGTTCTTC. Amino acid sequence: CASSQGLRNGEQFF.

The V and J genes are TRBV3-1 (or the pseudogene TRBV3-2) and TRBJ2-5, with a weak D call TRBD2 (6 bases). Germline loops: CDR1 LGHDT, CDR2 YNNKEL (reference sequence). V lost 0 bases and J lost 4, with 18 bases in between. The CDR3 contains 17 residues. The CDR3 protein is CASSQDLWNGGIETQYF. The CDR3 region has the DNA TGTGCCAGCAGCCAAGATCTTTGGAACGGGGGTATAGAGACCCAGTACTTC.

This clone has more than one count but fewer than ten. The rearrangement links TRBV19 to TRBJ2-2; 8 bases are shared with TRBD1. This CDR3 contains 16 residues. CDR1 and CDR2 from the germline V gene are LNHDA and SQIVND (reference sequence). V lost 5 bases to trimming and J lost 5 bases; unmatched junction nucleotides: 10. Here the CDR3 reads CASSLSQGAGTGELFF. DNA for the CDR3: TGTGCCAGTAGTTTATCCCAGGGGGCAGGGACCGGGGAGCTGTTTTTT.

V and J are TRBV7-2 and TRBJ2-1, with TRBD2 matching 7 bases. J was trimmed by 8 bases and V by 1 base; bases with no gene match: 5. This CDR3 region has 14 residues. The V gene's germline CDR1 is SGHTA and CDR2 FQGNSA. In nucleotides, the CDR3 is TGTGCCAGCAGCTTAGGACTAGCTAGATATGAGCAGTTCTTC. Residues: CASSLGLARYEQFF.